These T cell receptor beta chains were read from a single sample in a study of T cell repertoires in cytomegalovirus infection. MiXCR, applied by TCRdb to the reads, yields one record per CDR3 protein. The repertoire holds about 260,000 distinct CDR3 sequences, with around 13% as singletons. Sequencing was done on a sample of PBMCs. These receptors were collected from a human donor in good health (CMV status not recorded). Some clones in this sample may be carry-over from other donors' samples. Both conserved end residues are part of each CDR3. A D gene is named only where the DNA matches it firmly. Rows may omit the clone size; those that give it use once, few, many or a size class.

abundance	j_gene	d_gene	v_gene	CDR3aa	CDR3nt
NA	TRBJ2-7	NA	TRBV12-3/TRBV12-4	CASSFRRLYEQYF	TGTGCCAGCAGTTTCCGGCGCCTCTACGAGCAGTACTTC
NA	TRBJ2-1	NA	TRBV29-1	CSVGGDIYNEQFF	TGCAGCGTTGGCGGGGACATATACAATGAGCAGTTCTTC
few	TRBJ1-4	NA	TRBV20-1	CSAGDRTEKLFF	TGCAGCGCAGGGGACCGTACTGAAAAACTGTTTTTT
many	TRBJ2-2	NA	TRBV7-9	CASSFSSGYTGELFF	TGTGCCAGCAGCTTTTCGTCGGGATACACCGGGGAGCTGTTTTTT
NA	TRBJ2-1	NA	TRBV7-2	CASSFPGPGNEQFF	TGTGCCAGCAGCTTTCCGGGGCCGGGTAATGAGCAGTTCTTC
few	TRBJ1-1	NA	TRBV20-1	CSASQGTEAFF	TGCAGTGCTAGTCAGGGCACTGAAGCTTTCTTT
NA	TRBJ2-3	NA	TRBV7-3	CASSRSGGTDTQYF	TGTGCCAGCAGTCGAAGTGGCGGCACAGATACGCAGTATTTT
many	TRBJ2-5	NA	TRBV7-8	CASSPYRVGGVLETQYF	TGTGCCAGCAGCCCCTATAGGGTGGGGGGTGTCTTAGAGACCCAGTACTTC
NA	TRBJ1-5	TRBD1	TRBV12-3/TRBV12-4	CASSVGTGVGQPQHF	TGTGCCAGCAGTGTAGGGACAGGGGTCGGTCAGCCCCAGCATTTT
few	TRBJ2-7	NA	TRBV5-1	CASSKGGPSYEQYF	TGCGCCAGCAGCAAGGGGGGCCCCTCCTACGAGCAGTACTTC
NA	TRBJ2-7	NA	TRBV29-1	CSVEEGAYEQYF	TGCAGCGTCGAGGAGGGCGCCTACGAGCAGTACTTC
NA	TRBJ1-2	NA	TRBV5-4	CASSPAAGANYGYTF	TGTGCCAGCAGCCCTGCTGCGGGAGCTAACTATGGCTACACCTTC
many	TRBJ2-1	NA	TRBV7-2	CASSLKGYNEQFF	TGTGCCAGCAGCCTGAAGGGCTACAATGAGCAGTTCTTC
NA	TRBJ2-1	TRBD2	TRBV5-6	CASSGAGANNEQFF	TGTGCCAGCAGCGGTGCGGGAGCTAACAATGAGCAGTTCTTC
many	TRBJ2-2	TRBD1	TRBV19	CASGTDRYTGELFF	TGTGCCAGCGGGACAGACAGATACACCGGGGAGCTGTTTTTT
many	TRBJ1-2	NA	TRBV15	CATSRDYREHYGYTF	TGTGCCACCAGCAGAGATTACAGGGAACACTATGGCTACACCTTC
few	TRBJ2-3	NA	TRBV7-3	CASSLSAVADTQYF	TGTGCCAGCAGCTTAAGTGCTGTAGCCGATACGCAGTATTTT
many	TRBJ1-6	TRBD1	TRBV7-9	CASSLGDPGGYPLHF	TGTGCCAGCAGCTTAGGAGATCCAGGGGGCTATCCCCTCCACTTT
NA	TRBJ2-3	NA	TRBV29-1	CSVDSGVGKGTDTQYF	TGCAGCGTTGATAGTGGGGTGGGGAAAGGGACAGATACGCAGTATTTT
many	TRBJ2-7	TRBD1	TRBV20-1	CSARDRATYEQYF	TGCAGTGCTAGGGACAGGGCTACCTACGAGCAGTACTTC
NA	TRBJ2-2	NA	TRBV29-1	CSVAAGLTGELFF	TGCAGCGTTGCCGCAGGGCTGACCGGGGAGCTGTTTTTT
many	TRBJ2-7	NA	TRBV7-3	CASGAGELYEQYF	TGTGCCAGCGGGGCAGGGGAACTCTACGAGCAGTACTTC
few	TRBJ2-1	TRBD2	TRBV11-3	CASSVTSGGAYNEQFF	TGTGCCAGCAGCGTAACTAGCGGGGGGGCCTACAATGAGCAGTTCTTC
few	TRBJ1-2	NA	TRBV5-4	CASGFEHTF	TGTGCCAGCGGATTTGAGCATACCTTC
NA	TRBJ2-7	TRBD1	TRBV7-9	CASSLSQGAGYEQYF	TGTGCCAGCAGCTTGTCGCAGGGGGCAGGCTACGAGCAGTACTTC
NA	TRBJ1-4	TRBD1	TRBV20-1	CSAKLPGGAFNEKLFF	TGCAGTGCCAAACTTCCAGGGGGCGCGTTTAATGAAAAACTGTTTTTT
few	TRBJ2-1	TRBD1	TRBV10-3	CAISETGEGNEQFF	TGTGCCATCAGTGAGACAGGGGAAGGCAATGAGCAGTTCTTC
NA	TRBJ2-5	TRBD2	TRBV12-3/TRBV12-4	CASSPGGVEETQYF	TGTGCCAGCAGCCCGGGAGGGGTGGAGGAGACCCAGTACTTC
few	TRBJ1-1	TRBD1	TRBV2	CASSTGQGLNTEAFF	TGTGCCAGCAGTACGGGACAGGGATTGAACACTGAAGCTTTCTTT
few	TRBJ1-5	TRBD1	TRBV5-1	CASSAGGPNQPQHF	TGCGCCAGCAGCGCAGGGGGTCCCAATCAGCCCCAGCATTTT
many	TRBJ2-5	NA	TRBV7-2	CASSRLGGGLETQYF	TGTGCCAGCAGCCGCCTGGGGGGGGGCCTGGAGACCCAGTACTTC
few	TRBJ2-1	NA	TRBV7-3	CASSFRGGQNNEQFF	TGTGCCAGCAGCTTCAGGGGCGGACAGAACAATGAGCAGTTCTTC
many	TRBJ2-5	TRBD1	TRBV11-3	CASSPGQGHQETQYF	TGTGCCAGCAGCCCCGGACAGGGACACCAAGAGACCCAGTACTTC
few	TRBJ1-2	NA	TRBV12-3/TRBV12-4	CASSRGGRTGYTF	TGTGCCAGCAGTCGAGGGGGGCGGACTGGCTACACCTTC
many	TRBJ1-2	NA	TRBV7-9	CASSPDSGNYGYTF	TGTGCCAGCAGCCCCGATTCAGGGAACTATGGCTACACCTTC
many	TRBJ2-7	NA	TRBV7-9	CASSPVRSQNEQYF	TGTGCCAGCAGCCCGGTGAGGTCCCAGAACGAGCAGTACTTC
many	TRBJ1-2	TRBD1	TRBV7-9	CASSLTQGDGYGYTF	TGTGCCAGCAGCTTAACCCAGGGGGACGGCTATGGCTACACCTTC
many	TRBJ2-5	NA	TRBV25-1	CASSESGAGETQYF	TGTGCCAGCAGTGAATCTGGGGCCGGAGAGACCCAGTACTTC
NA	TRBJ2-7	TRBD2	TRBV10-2	CASTGGGEQYF	TGCGCCAGCACGGGAGGAGGGGAGCAGTACTTC
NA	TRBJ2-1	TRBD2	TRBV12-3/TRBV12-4	CASSLVAGVHEQFF	TGTGCCAGCAGTTTGGTAGCGGGAGTACATGAGCAGTTCTTC
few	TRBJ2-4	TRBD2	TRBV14	CASSQGPASGFPTGGAKNIQYF	TGTGCCAGCAGCCAAGGCCCCGCTAGCGGCTTTCCCACCGGAGGAGCCAAAAACATTCAGTACTTC
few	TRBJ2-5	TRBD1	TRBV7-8	CASSQEMGQGGETQYF	TGTGCCAGCAGCCAAGAGATGGGACAGGGAGGAGAGACCCAGTACTTC
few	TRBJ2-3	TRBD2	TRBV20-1	CSASPSGGPTDTQYF	TGCAGTGCCTCACCTAGCGGGGGCCCCACAGATACGCAGTATTTT
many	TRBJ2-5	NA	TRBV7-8	CASSLARGRAQSQETQYF	TGTGCCAGCAGCTTAGCGAGGGGGAGAGCACAGTCCCAAGAGACCCAGTACTTC
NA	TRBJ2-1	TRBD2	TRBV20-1	CSAWGTNNEQFF	TGCAGTGCGTGGGGGACTAACAATGAGCAGTTCTTC
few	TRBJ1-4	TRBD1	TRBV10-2	CASRNRGLDNEKLFF	TGCGCCAGCAGAAACAGGGGGCTTGATAATGAAAAACTGTTTTTT
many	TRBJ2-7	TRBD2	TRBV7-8	CASSWTSESYEQYF	TGTGCCAGCAGTTGGACTAGCGAGTCCTACGAGCAGTACTTC
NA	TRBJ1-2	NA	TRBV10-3	CAISERGILYGYTF	TGTGCCATCAGTGAAAGGGGAATCCTCTATGGCTACACCTTC
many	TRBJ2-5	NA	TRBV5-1	CASSLAVLTGTTRETQYF	TGCGCCAGCAGCTTGGCTGTTCTTACCGGGACGACGAGAGAGACCCAGTACTTC
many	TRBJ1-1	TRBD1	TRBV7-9	CASSLGWTGVGNTEAFF	TGTGCCAGCAGCTTAGGATGGACAGGGGTGGGGAACACTGAAGCTTTCTTT
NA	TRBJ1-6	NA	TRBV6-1	CASRPGAVNSPLHF	TGTGCCAGCAGGCCGGGGGCGGTTAATTCACCCCTCCACTTT
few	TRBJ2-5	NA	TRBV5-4	CASSNPRGQETQYF	TGTGCCAGCAGTAACCCTAGGGGTCAGGAGACCCAGTACTTC
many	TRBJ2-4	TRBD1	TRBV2	CASTGVENIQYF	TGTGCCAGTACAGGGGTGGAAAACATTCAGTACTTC
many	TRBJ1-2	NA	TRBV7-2	CASSLGVGGARGYTF	TGTGCCAGCAGCTTGGGGGTGGGGGGGGCTCGGGGCTACACCTTC
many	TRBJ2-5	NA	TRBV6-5	CASSYSAAQGQETQYF	TGTGCCAGCAGTTACTCGGCTGCCCAGGGACAAGAGACCCAGTACTTC
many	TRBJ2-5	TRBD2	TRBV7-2	CASRGEREGLRETQYF	TGTGCCAGCCGCGGGGAGCGGGAGGGCCTCAGGGAGACCCAGTACTTC